The 30 T cell receptor beta chains below come from one sample, sequenced in a study of shared clonotypes between healthy human individuals. Naive CD8 cells lacked CD45RO and underwent positive selection for CCR7, leaving out terminally differentiated effector memory CD45RA+ cells. Sequenced by immunoSEQ multiplex PCR; TCRdb stores in-frame clones only, minus some. The repertoire holds about 2 million clones, with about 95% as singletons. Specimen: naive CD8+ T cells sorted from blood. The receptors stem from a man aged 18 to 29 in good health.

V is TRBV11-2 and J is TRBJ2-5; 9 bases are a match to TRBD1. CDR3 length equals 16 residues. The ends lost 5 bases at V and 5 bases at J; junction bases unmatched: 12. Per germline, CDR1 SGHAT and CDR2 FQNNGV. The CDR3: CASSKPGQGSWETQYF. CDR3 coding DNA: TGTGCCAGCAGCAAGCCGGGACAGGGAAGTTGGGAGACCCAGTACTTC.

The V call is TRBV6-1, the J call TRBJ2-1; 10 positions match TRBD1. CDR1 and CDR2 from the germline V gene are MNHNS and SASEGT. J was trimmed by 7 bases and V by 6 bases; bases with no gene match: 6. The CDR3 covers 14 residues. The CDR3 reads CASSDRGLLNEQFF. CDR3 bases: TGTGCCAGCAGCGACAGGGGGCTTTTGAATGAGCAGTTCTTC.

This clone has a single count. This chain joins TRBV11-2 and TRBJ2-5; TRBD1 matches at 7 bases. V lost 2 bases and J lost 5; bases outside the gene matches: 5. The CDR3 spans 14 residues. The germline CDR1 and CDR2 sequences are SGHAT and FQNNGV. Here the CDR3 reads CASSLPTGVETQYF. Here the CDR3 DNA reads TGTGCCAGCAGCTTACCAACAGGGGTTGAGACCCAGTACTTC.

V is TRBV13 and J is TRBJ2-3, with 7 bases matching TRBD1. CDR1 is PRHDT and CDR2 is FYEKMQ in the germline V gene (reference sequence). The CDR3 has 14 residues. V trimming: 4 bases; J trimming: 2 bases; junction bases outside the gene matches: 3. In DNA form, the CDR3 reads TGTGCCAGCAGCTACGACAGGGACACAGATACGCAGTATTTT. Its protein product is CASSYDRDTDTQYF.

Comments on this clone: Other DNA sequences in the same sample also yield this CDR3. The V call is TRBV4-1, the J call TRBJ2-7, with 7 bases aligning to TRBD1. V gave up 5 bases and J gave up 2 bases; unmatched junction bases: 6. The length of the CDR3 is 14 residues. Germline CDR1 MGHRA, CDR2 YSYEKL. The chain's CDR3 is CASSTRQGTYEQYF. The CDR3 DNA is TGCGCCAGCAGCACCCGACAGGGCACCTACGAGCAGTACTTC.

V and J are TRBV10-1 and TRBJ2-7; D might be TRBD2 (8 bases). The V gene's germline CDR1 is WNHNN and CDR2 SYGVQD (reference sequence). The CDR3 totals 17 residues. Trimming pared 10 bases from V and 5 bases from J, leaving 30 bases between. The CDR3 loop reads CAITGETREGASDEQYF. Here the CDR3 DNA reads TGCGCCATCACAGGGGAGACCCGGGAGGGCGCTTCGGACGAGCAGTACTTC.

V gene TRBV7-8 combines with J gene TRBJ2-7, with 8 positions matching TRBD1. Germline CDR1 reads SGHVS; CDR2 reads FQNEAQ. This CDR3 region has 14 residues. Trimming cost V 3 bases and J 5 bases; bases outside gene matches: 6. CDR3 region: CASSFQGASNEQYF. In DNA form, the CDR3 reads TGTGCCAGCAGCTTTCAGGGGGCGTCGAACGAGCAGTACTTC.

The gene calls are TRBV13 and TRBJ1-3, with 9 bases that match TRBD1. Germline CDR1 PRHDT, CDR2 FYEKMQ (reference sequence). V shed 5 bases, J shed 3 bases, and the junction held 5 bases outside the gene matches. CDR3 length equals 15 residues. The CDR3 nucleotides are TGTGCCAGCAGCAAACAGGGGGCTTTTGGAAACACCATATATTTT. Its translation: CASSKQGAFGNTIYF.

This clone was picked up one time. The chain carries TRBV5-8 and TRBJ2-3; no firm D call. With 0 bases removed from V and 3 bases from J, the gap between germline ends came to 5 bases. CDR1 is SGHTS and CDR2 is YDEGEE in the germline V gene. The CDR3 has 13 amino acids. The chain's CDR3 is CASSLGATDTQYF. CDR3 DNA sequence: TGTGCCAGCAGCTTGGGGGCGACAGATACGCAGTATTTT. The variable domain in full, with the rest retrieved from reference TRBV5-8 and TRBJ2-3, is EAGVTQSPTHLIKTRGQQATLRCSPISGHTSVYWYQQALGLGLQFLLWYDEGEERNRGNFPPRFSGRQFPNYSSELNVNALELEDSALYLCASSLGATDTQYFGPGTRLTVL.

The chain uses TRBV6-1 and TRBJ1-1; D may be TRBD1 (6 bases). Per germline, CDR1 MNHNS and CDR2 SASEGT. V gave up 0 bases and J gave up 1 base, with 15 bases separating them. The CDR3 totals 17 residues. Here the CDR3 DNA reads TGTGCCAGCAGTGAAGCCCGCCTTGTGGACAGGAACACTGAAGCTTTCTTT. Protein product: CASSEARLVDRNTEAFF.

As regards this clone: Other DNA variants within this sample encode the same CDR3. The chain recombines TRBV6-5 with TRBJ2-7; D is undetermined. The CDR3 has 13 residues. Germline V gives CDR1 MNHEY, CDR2 SVGAGI. The V gene lost 0 bases and the J gene lost 3 bases, with 6 bases spanning the gap. This CDR3 is CASSYSADYEQYF. The CDR3 nucleotides read TGTGCCAGCAGTTACTCGGCGGACTACGAGCAGTACTTC.

The V and J genes are TRBV2 and TRBJ2-3; 10 positions match TRBD1. This CDR3 has 17 residues. V lost 4 bases to trimming and J lost 2 bases; unmatched junction nucleotides: 9. The germline V gene has CDR1 SNHLY and CDR2 FYNNEI. In DNA, the CDR3 is TGTGCCAGCAGTGCCACCGCGGGACAGGGGCACACAGATACGCAGTATTTT. It is translated as CASSATAGQGHTDTQYF.

The chain combines TRBV27 with TRBJ2-1; weak D call: TRBD1 (5 bases). The germline gives CDR1 MNHEY, CDR2 SMNVEV (reference sequence). The V end lost 9 bases, the J end lost 8 bases, and 17 bases lay between the germline ends. CDR3 length equals 13 residues. The CDR3 region is CASTSGLTDEQFF. The CDR3 nucleotides read TGTGCCAGTACATCAGGGCTCACGGATGAGCAGTTCTTC.

The chain carries TRBV7-6 and TRBJ2-1; 7 nucleotides align to TRBD2. Germline loops: CDR1 SGHVS, CDR2 FNYEAQ. CDR3 length equals 15 residues. V was clipped by 5 bases and J by 0 bases; unmatched bases: 4. The chain's CDR3 is CASSRKRGSYNEQFF. The CDR3 nucleotides are TGTGCCAGCAGCCGGAAGCGGGGCTCCTACAATGAGCAGTTCTTC.

V usage is TRBV5-6 and J usage is TRBJ1-1, with 9 bases matching TRBD1. Germline assignment: CDR1 SGHDT and CDR2 YYEEEE. The J segment lost 6 bases and the V segment lost 4 bases, leaving 10 bases of the junction unmatched. The CDR3 runs to 15 residues. The CDR3 loop reads CASSPTGGQGPEAFF. In DNA form, the CDR3 reads TGTGCCAGCAGCCCGACAGGAGGACAGGGGCCTGAAGCTTTCTTT.

This clone was counted only a few times. The chain carries TRBV5-6 and TRBJ2-7; perhaps TRBD1 as D (6 bases). CDR1 is SGHDT, CDR2 YYEEEE, per germline. The length of the CDR3 is 15 residues. V was shortened by 2 bases and J by 2 bases, with 14 bases between the two germline ends. CDR3 amino acids: CASSFSQGSPYEQYF. CDR3 bases: TGTGCCAGCAGCTTCAGCCAGGGGAGTCCCTACGAGCAGTACTTC. Full variable domain (remainder filled in from reference TRBV5-6 and TRBJ2-7): DAGVTQSPTHLIKTRGQQVTLRCSPKSGHDTVSWYQQALGQGPQFIFQYYEEEERQRGNFPDRFSGHQFPNYSSELNVNALLLGDSALYLCASSFSQGSPYEQYFGPGTRLTVT.

This clone showed up just once. The V and J genes are TRBV2 and TRBJ1-1; TRBD1 might be the D (5 bases). The CDR3 spans 16 residues. V dropped 3 bases and J dropped 4 bases, with 18 bases sitting between them. Germline V CDR1 and CDR2: SNHLY, FYNNEI. CDR3 in amino acids: CASSDGVREVSTEAFF. The CDR3 DNA is TGTGCCAGCAGTGATGGGGTCAGGGAGGTTAGCACTGAAGCTTTCTTT.

This CDR3 reads CASSLDPNEDTQYF. The CDR3 bases are TGTGCCAGCAGCTTAGATCCCAACGAGGATACGCAGTATTTT. The chain links TRBV13 to TRBJ2-3; D unclear. CDR3 size: 14 residues. The germline V and J ends were trimmed by 1 base and 6 bases, with 11 bases remaining between them. Germline CDR1 is PRHDT and CDR2 is FYEKMQ (reference sequence).

This clone was observed a single time. This rearrangement joins TRBV13 to TRBJ2-3, with D perhaps TRBD1 or TRBD2 (7 bases each). The CDR3 loop spans 14 amino acids. With 3 bases removed from V and 7 bases from J, the gap between germline ends came to 14 bases. CDR1 is PRHDT and CDR2 is FYEKMQ in the germline V gene (reference sequence). This chain's CDR3 is CASSFRGGQNTQYF. CDR3 DNA sequence: TGTGCCAGCAGCTTCAGGGGGGGGCAGAATACGCAGTATTTT.

V is TRBV2 and J is TRBJ2-3; 7 bases match TRBD2. CDR1 and CDR2 (germline): SNHLY, FYNNEI. V was clipped by 6 bases and J by 5 bases; unmatched bases: 11. The CDR3 extends over 15 amino acids. CDR3 coding DNA: TGTGCCAGCAGCGGACTAGTATATGGGCGAGATACGCAGTATTTT. This translates into CASSGLVYGRDTQYF.

The chain recombines TRBV10-2 with TRBJ2-1; 12 bases map to TRBD2. V shed 4 bases and J 9 bases; nucleotides not matched to a gene: 4. Germline loops: CDR1 WSHSY, CDR2 SAAADI. The CDR3 consists of 14 residues. CDR3 DNA: TGCGCCAGCAGTGGGACTAGCGGGACGGTTGAGCAGTTCTTC. Amino acids: CASSGTSGTVEQFF.

This clone has a single count. The chain employs TRBV25-1 and TRBJ2-2; 9 bases map to TRBD1. The CDR3 contains 16 residues. Germline-derived CDR1 and CDR2 are MGHDK and SYGVNS. Trimming removed 0 bases from V and 3 bases from J; junction bases left unmatched: 2. The CDR3 spells CASSEYNRGHTGELFF. The CDR3 DNA follows: TGTGCCAGCAGTGAATATAACAGGGGGCACACCGGGGAGCTGTTTTTT.

The rearrangement links TRBV27 to TRBJ1-2, with TRBD1 matching 11 bases. This CDR3 has 15 amino acids. CDR1 and CDR2 (germline): MNHEY, SMNVEV (reference sequence). With V trimmed by 5 bases and J by 4 bases, 6 bases remained unmatched. This CDR3 reads CASSPGQGVFYGYTF. CDR3 sequence (DNA): TGTGCCAGCAGTCCGGGACAGGGGGTATTCTATGGCTACACCTTC.

The DNA of the CDR3 is TGTGCCAGCAGTCCCCTAAGCGGGGGGTATTACAATGAGCAGTTCTTC. As protein: CASSPLSGGYYNEQFF. This chain joins TRBV25-1 and TRBJ2-1, with 9 bases that match TRBD2. Per the germline V gene, CDR1 is MGHDK and CDR2 is SYGVNS. CDR3 length: 16 amino acids. V lost 5 bases and J lost 4; bases outside the gene matches: 9.

This chain connects TRBV11-2 to TRBJ2-3, with D perhaps TRBD2 (5 bases). CDR1 is SGHAT, CDR2 FQNNGV, per germline. V dropped 7 bases and J dropped 6 bases, with 11 bases sitting between them. The CDR3 has 12 residues. CDR3 loop: CASTYSDDTQYF. The CDR3 DNA sequence: TGTGCCAGCACATATAGCGACGATACGCAGTATTTT.

This clone has just one count. The chain combines TRBV27 with TRBJ2-3; TRBD1 matches 11 bases. With 3 bases clipped from V and 5 bases from J, the junction kept 10 bases outside the gene matches. This CDR3 spans 17 amino acids. Germline CDR1 MNHEY, CDR2 SMNVEV (reference sequence). The CDR3: CASSFYPDRGLGDTQYF. Written as DNA, the CDR3 is TGTGCCAGCAGTTTCTACCCGGACAGGGGGCTGGGAGATACGCAGTATTTT.

The V gene is TRBV6-5, the J gene TRBJ1-2; TRBD1 aligns across 9 bases. V lost 6 bases and J lost 6; bases outside the gene matches: 11. CDR1 is MNHEY and CDR2 is SVGAGI in the germline V gene. This CDR3 has 15 residues. In DNA, the CDR3 is TGTGCCAGCAGCCCTACCTACGACAGGGGGAATGGCTACACCTTC. This encodes CASSPTYDRGNGYTF.

This clone has a single count. The rearrangement links TRBV29-1 to TRBJ1-2, with D hard to call. The V gene lost 7 bases and the J gene lost 6 bases, with 12 bases spanning the gap. The CDR3 runs to 11 residues. Per germline, CDR1 SQVTM and CDR2 ANQGSEA. The CDR3 reads CSAVQPDGYTF. CDR3 in DNA: TGCAGCGCCGTCCAACCCGATGGCTACACCTTC.

J is TRBJ2-1 and V is TRBV5-4, with D hard to call. CDR1 and CDR2 from the germline V gene are SGHNT and YYREEE (reference sequence). The CDR3 consists of 12 residues. Trimming left V 0 bases short and J 8 bases short, with 6 bases between. The CDR3 spells CASSLAIDEQFF. CDR3 nucleotide sequence: TGTGCCAGCAGCTTGGCCATAGATGAGCAGTTCTTC.

This chain joins TRBV5-6 and TRBJ1-3, with a weak D call TRBD1 (6 bases). Trimming removed 3 bases from V and 4 bases from J, with 8 bases in between. This CDR3 is built from 13 residues. Germline V CDR1 and CDR2: SGHDT, YYEEEE. Here the CDR3 DNA reads TGTGCCAGCAGCTGGACAGTAGGAAACACCATATATTTT. Encoded protein: CASSWTVGNTIYF.